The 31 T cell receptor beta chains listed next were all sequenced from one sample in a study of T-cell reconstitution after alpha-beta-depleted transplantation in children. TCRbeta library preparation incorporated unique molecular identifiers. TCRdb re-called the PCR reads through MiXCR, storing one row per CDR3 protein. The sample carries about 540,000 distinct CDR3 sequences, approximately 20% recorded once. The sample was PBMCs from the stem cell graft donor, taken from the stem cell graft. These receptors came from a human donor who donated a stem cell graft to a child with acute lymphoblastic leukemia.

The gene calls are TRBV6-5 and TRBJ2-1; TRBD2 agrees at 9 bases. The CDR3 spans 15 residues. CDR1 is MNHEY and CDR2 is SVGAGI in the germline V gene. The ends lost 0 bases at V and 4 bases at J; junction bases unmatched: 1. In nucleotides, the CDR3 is TGTGCCAGCAGTTACTCGACTAGCGGTTACAATGAGCAGTTCTTC. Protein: CASSYSTSGYNEQFF.

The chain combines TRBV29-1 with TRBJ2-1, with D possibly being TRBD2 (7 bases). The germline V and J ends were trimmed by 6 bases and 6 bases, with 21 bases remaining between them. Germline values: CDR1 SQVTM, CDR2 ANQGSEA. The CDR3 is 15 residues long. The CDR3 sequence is CSVPRGRELINEQFF. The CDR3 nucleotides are TGCAGCGTGCCCCGGGGGCGGGAGCTCATCAATGAGCAGTTCTTC.

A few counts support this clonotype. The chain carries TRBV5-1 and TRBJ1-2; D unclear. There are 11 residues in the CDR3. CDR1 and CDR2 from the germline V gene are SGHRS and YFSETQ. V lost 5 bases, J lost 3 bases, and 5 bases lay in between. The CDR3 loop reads CASREDYGYTF. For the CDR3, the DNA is TGCGCCAGCAGGGAAGACTATGGCTACACCTTC.

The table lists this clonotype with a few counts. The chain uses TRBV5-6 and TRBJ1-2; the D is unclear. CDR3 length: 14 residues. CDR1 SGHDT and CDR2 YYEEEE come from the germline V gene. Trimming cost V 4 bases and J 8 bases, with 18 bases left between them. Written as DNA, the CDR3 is TGTGCCAGCAGCCTAGGACGGGTGACGAAAGGCTACACCTTC. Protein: CASSLGRVTKGYTF.

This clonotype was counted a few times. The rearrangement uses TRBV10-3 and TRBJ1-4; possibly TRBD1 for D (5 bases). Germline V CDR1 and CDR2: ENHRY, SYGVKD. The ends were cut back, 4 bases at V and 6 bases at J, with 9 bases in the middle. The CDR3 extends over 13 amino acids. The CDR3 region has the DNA TGTGCCATCAGTGTGAGGGACCATGAAAAACTGTTTTTT. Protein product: CAISVRDHEKLFF.

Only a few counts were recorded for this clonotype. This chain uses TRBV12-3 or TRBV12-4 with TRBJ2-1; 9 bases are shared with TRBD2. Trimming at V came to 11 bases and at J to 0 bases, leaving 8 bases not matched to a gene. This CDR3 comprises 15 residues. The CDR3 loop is CASNPGLASYNEQFF. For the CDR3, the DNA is TGTGCCTCCAACCCGGGACTAGCCTCCTACAATGAGCAGTTCTTC.

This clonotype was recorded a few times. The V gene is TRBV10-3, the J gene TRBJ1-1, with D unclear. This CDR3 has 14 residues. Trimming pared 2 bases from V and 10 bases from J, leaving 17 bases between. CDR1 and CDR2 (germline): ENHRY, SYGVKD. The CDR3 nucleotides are TGTGCCATCAGTGAGCCGACCCTCCGACGGGGAGCTTTCTTT. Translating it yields CAISEPTLRRGAFF.

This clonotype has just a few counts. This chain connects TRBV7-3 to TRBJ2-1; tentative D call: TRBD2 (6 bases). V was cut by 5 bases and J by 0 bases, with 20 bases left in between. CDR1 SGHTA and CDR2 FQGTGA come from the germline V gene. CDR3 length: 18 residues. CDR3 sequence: CASSIRGYSGSSYNEQFF. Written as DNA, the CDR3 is TGTGCCAGCAGCATCCGAGGCTATTCCGGGAGCTCCTACAATGAGCAGTTCTTC.

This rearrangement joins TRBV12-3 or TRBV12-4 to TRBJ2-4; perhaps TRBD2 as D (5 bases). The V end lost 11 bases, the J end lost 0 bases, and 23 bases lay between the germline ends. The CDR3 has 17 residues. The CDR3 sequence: CAFSFGGLTIAKNIQYF. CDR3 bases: TGTGCCTTCAGTTTCGGCGGACTGACTATAGCCAAAAACATTCAGTACTTC.

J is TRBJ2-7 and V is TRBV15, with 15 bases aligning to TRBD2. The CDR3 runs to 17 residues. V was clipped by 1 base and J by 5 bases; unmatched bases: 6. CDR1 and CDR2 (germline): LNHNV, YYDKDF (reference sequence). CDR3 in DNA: TGTGCCACCAGCAGAGGGGCCGGACTAGCGGGAGGGAACGAGCAGTACTTC. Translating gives CATSRGAGLAGGNEQYF. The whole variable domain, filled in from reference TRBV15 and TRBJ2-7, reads DAMVIQNPRYQVTQFGKPVTLSCSQTLNHNVMYWYQQKSSQAPKLLFHYYDKDFNNEADTPDNFQSRRPNTSFCFLDIRSPGLGDTAMYLCATSRGAGLAGGNEQYFGPGTRLTVT.

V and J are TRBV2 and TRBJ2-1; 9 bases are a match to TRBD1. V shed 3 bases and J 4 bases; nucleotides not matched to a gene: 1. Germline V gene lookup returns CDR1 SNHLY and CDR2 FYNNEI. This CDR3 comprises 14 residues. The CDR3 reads CASSEGTGYNEQFF. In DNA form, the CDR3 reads TGTGCCAGCAGTGAGGGGACAGGGTACAATGAGCAGTTCTTC.

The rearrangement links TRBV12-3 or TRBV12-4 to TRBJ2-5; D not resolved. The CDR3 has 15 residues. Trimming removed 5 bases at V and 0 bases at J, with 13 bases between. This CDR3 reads CASSPLSGNQETQYF. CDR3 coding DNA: TGTGCCAGCAGTCCTTTATCTGGAAACCAAGAGACCCAGTACTTC.

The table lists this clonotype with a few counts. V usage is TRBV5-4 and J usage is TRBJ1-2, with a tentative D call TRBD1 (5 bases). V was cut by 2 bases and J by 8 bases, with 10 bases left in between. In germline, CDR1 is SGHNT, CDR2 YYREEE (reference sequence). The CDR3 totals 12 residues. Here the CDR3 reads CASSFPGRGYTF. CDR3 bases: TGTGCCAGCAGCTTCCCAGGGCGCGGCTACACCTTC.

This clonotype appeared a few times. The CDR3: CASSSSSRQETQYF. CDR3 bases: TGTGCCAGCAGTTCGTCTAGTCGTCAAGAGACCCAGTACTTC. The chain links TRBV12-3 or TRBV12-4 to TRBJ2-5; D uncertain. Deletions cut 4 bases from V and 2 bases from J, with 11 bases between. The length of the CDR3 is 14 residues.

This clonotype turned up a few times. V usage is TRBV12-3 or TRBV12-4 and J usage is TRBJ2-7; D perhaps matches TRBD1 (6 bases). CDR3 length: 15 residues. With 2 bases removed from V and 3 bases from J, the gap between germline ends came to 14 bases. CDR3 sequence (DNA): TGTGCCAGCAGTTTAAGGGGGATTTGGGTCTACGAGCAGTACTTC. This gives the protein CASSLRGIWVYEQYF.

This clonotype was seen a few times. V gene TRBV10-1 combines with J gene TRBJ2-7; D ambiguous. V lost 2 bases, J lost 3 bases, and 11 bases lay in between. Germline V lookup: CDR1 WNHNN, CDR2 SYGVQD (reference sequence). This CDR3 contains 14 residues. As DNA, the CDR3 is TGCGCCAGCAGTGAGAGCGCCGCTCACTACGAGCAGTACTTC. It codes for CASSESAAHYEQYF.

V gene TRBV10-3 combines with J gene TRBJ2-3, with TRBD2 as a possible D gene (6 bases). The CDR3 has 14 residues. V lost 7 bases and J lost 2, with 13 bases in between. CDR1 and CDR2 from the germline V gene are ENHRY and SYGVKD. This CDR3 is CAITSGVLTDTQYF. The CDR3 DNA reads TGTGCCATCACCTCGGGAGTTCTCACAGATACGCAGTATTTT.

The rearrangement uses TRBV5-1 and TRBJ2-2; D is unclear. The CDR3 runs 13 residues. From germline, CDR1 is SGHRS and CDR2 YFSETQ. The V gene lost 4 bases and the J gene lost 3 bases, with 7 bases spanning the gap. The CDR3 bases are TGCGCCAGCAGCCACATGTACACCGGGGAGCTGTTTTTT. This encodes CASSHMYTGELFF.

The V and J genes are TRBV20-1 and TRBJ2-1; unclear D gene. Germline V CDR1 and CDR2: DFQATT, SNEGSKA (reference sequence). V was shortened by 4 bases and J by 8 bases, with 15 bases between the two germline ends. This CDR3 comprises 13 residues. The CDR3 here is CSATGYRPYEQFF. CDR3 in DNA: TGCAGTGCTACCGGCTACAGACCCTATGAGCAGTTCTTC.

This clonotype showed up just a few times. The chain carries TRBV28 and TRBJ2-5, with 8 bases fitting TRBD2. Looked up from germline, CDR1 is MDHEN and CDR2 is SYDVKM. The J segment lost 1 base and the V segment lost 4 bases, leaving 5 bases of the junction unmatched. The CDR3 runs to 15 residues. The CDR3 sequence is CASSSGGTSQETQYF. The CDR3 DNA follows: TGTGCCAGCAGTTCCGGGGGGACTAGCCAAGAGACCCAGTACTTC.

The DNA of the CDR3 is TGTGCCAGCAGCGCCCAGGCCGGGACTAGCTTTTACAATGAGCAGTTCTTC. Translated: CASSAQAGTSFYNEQFF. This chain connects TRBV7-2 to TRBJ2-1, with 9 nucleotides matching TRBD2. CDR3 length: 17 amino acids. Germline V gene lookup returns CDR1 SGHTA and CDR2 FQGNSA. V lost 5 bases and J lost 4; bases outside the gene matches: 12.

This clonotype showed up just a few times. The CDR3 DNA is TGCGCCAGCAGCCCTGGGGAGTTATTGAACACTGAAGCTTTCTTT. Its protein is CASSPGELLNTEAFF. The V call is TRBV4-1, the J call TRBJ1-1, with D unresolved. V was clipped by 4 bases and J by 0 bases, with 12 bases between them. The CDR3 length is 15 residues. The germline CDR1 and CDR2 sequences are MGHRA and YSYEKL.

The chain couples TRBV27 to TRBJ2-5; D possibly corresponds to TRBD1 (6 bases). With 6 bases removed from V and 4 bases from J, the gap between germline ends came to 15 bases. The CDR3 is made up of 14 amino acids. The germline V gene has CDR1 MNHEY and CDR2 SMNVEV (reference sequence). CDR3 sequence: CASSPLRGRETQYF. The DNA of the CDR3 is TGTGCCAGCAGCCCACTCAGGGGACGAGAGACCCAGTACTTC.

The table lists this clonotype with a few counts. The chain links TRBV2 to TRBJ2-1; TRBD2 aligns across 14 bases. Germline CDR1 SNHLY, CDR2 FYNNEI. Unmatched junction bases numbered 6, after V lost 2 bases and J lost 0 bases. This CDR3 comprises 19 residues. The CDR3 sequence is CASSETGTSGSPSYNEQFF. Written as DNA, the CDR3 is TGTGCCAGCAGTGAAACGGGGACTAGCGGGAGCCCCTCCTACAATGAGCAGTTCTTC.

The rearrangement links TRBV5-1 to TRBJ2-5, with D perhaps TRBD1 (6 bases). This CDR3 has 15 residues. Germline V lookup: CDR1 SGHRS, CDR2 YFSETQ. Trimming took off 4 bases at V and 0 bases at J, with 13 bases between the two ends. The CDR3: CASSPNRVYQETQYF. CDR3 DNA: TGCGCCAGCAGCCCGAACAGGGTCTACCAAGAGACCCAGTACTTC.

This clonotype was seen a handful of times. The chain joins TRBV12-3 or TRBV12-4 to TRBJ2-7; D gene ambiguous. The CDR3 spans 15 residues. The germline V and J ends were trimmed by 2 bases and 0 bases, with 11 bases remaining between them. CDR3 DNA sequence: TGTGCCAGCAGTTTATATGACCTTGGCTCCTACGAGCAGTACTTC. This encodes CASSLYDLGSYEQYF.

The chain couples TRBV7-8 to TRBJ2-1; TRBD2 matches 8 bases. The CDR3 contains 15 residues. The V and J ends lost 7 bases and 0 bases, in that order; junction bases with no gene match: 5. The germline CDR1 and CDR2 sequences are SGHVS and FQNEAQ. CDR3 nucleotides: TGTGCCAGCACCTCCGGGACTAGCTCCTACAATGAGCAGTTCTTC. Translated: CASTSGTSSYNEQFF. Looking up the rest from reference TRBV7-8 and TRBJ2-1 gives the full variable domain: GAGVSQSPRYKVAKRGQDVALRCDPISGHVSLFWYQQALGQGPEFLTYFQNEAQLDKSGLPSDRFFAERPEGSVSTLKIQRTQQEDSAVYLCASTSGTSSYNEQFFGPGTRLTVL.

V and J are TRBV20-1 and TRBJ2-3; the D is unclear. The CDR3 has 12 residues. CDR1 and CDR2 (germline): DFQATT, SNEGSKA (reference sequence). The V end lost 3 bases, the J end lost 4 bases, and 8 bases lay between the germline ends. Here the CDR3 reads CSASVQADTQYF. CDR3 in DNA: TGCAGTGCTAGCGTTCAAGCAGATACGCAGTATTTT.

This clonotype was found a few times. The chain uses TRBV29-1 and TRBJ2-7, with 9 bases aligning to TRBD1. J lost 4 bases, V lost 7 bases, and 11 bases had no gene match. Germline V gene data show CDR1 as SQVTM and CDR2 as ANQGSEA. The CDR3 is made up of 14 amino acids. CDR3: CSAASGTGWYEQYF. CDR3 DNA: TGCAGCGCCGCTTCCGGGACAGGGTGGTACGAGCAGTACTTC.

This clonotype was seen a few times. As DNA, the CDR3 is TGTGCCAGCACCCCGGGTAGCGGGGTCTACAATGAGCAGTTCTTC. Protein: CASTPGSGVYNEQFF. The V and J genes are TRBV14 and TRBJ2-1; 8 nucleotides agree with TRBD2. V dropped 7 bases and J dropped 3; count of bases not matched to a gene: 8. Germline V gene lookup returns CDR1 SGHDN and CDR2 FVKESK. The CDR3 is 15 amino acids.

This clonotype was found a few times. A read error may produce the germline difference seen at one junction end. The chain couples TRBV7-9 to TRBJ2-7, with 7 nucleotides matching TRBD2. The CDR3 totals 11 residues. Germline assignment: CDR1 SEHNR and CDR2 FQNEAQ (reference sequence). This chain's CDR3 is CATPGYPGLLF. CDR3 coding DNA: TGTGCCACTCCTGGTTATCCGGGACTACTCTTC. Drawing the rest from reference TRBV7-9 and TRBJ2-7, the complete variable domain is DTGVSQNPRHKITKRGQNVTFRCDPISEHNRLYWYRQTLGQGPEFLTYFQNEAQLEKSRLLSDRFSAERPKGSFSTLEIQRTEQGDSAMYLCATPGYPGLLFGPGTRLTVT.